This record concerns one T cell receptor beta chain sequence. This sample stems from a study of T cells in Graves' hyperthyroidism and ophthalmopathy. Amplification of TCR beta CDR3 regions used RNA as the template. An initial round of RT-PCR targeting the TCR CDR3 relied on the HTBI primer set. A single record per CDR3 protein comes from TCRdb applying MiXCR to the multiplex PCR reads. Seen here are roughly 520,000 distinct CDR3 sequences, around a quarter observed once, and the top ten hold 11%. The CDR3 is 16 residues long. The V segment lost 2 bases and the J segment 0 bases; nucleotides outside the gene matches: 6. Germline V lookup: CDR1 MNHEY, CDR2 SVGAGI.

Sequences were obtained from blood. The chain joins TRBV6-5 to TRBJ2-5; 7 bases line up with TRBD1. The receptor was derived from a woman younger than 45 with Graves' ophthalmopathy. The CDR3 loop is CASSYAQQGHQETQYF. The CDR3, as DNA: TGTGCCAGCAGTTACGCTCAACAGGGGCACCAAGAGACCCAGTACTTC.